The 31 T cell receptor beta chains below all came from one sample that was sequenced in a study of tumor-infiltrating lymphocytes in primary liver carcinoma. Without any cell sorting, roughly 20-30 mg of bulk tissue yielded co-extracted RNA and DNA. Starting from around 0.45 ug of total RNA, TCR beta cDNA was produced with a primer in the constant region. Library construction for TCR beta comprised three nested multiplex PCR rounds performed with slightly modified ARM-PCR. Primers for the first two PCR rounds were TRBV1-TRBV30 forward primers and a C-beta reverse primer (approximately 10 cycles per round). Each CDR3 protein gets one entry after TCRdb re-called the multiplex PCR reads with MiXCR. Counted here are 48,000 or so distinct CDR3 sequences, about 70% occurring once; the ten biggest clones make up around 30%. Sequenced input: liver tumor tissue from sampling region 3. The subset denotes: tumor region T3, left-lateral pole. These receptors came from a man aged 40-55 years with primary liver carcinoma and hepatitis B virus infection.

Concerning this clonotype: The junction differs from germline at one of its ends, possibly a read error. The genes are TRBV29-1 and TRBJ2-3; 9 nucleotides agree with TRBD2. CDR1 and CDR2 from the germline V gene are SQVTM and ANQGSEA. The CDR3 extends over 15 amino acids. CDR3: CSIGPAGGHTDMQYF. DNA of the CDR3: TGCAGCATAGGGCCCGCGGGGGGGCACACAGATATGCAGTATTTT.

On this clonotype itself: This is likely a read error, given that the CDR3 carries no conserved phenylalanine or tryptophan at its end. Because the CDR3's place on the DNA is in doubt, the DNA is left out and the CDR3 is given as listed by TCRdb. The rearrangement links TRBV11-2 to TRBJ2-7. Inclusive of both ends, the CDR3 amounts to 15 amino acids. Germline CDR1 is SGHAT and CDR2 is FQNNGV. The CDR3 reads CVISLSVGISYEQYS.

The chain has TRBV30 and TRBJ1-5; D possibly corresponds to TRBD1 (5 bases). V shed 0 bases and J shed 10 bases, with 22 bases lying between them. The germline V gene has CDR1 GTSNPN and CDR2 SVGIG (reference sequence). The CDR3 is 16 residues long. Written as DNA, the CDR3 is TGTGCCTGGAGTGTTCGGGGGAGGAATGCTGGACATCCCCAGCATTTT. Translation gives CAWSVRGRNAGHPQHF.

In its sample, this clonotype was seen once. A much larger clonotype is one base distant, so this may be a read error. This sequence joins TRBV28 and TRBJ2-7; 8 bases fit TRBD1. V was pared by 7 bases and J by 1 base, with 9 bases of the junction left unmatched. The CDR3 is made up of 15 amino acids. CDR1 MDHEN and CDR2 SYDVKM come from the germline V gene. The CDR3 sequence is CASNPITGGSYEQYF. For the CDR3, the DNA is TGTGCCAGCAATCCAATTACAGGGGGATCCTACGAGCAGTACTTC. The whole variable domain, filled in from reference TRBV28 and TRBJ2-7, reads DVKVTQSSRYLVKRTGEKVFLECVQDMDHENMFWYRQDPGLGLRLIYFSYDVKMKEKGDIPEGYSVSREKKERFSLILESASTNQTSMYLCASNPITGGSYEQYFGPGTRLTVT.

This clonotype appeared a few times. Mismatch with germline at one junction end may stem from a read error. This sequence joins TRBV5-4 and TRBJ1-1; D unclear. Germline-derived CDR1 and CDR2 are SGHNT and YYREEE (reference sequence). The CDR3 covers 13 residues. The CDR3 nucleotides read TGTGCCAGTAGCTCCCCAGACCGTACTGACGCTTTCTTT. Translation gives CASSSPDRTDAFF. Combining the CDR3 with reference TRBV5-4 and TRBJ1-1 gives the whole variable domain ETGVTQSPTHLIKTRGQQVTLRCSSQSGHNTVSWYQQALGQGPQFIFQYYREEENGRGNFPPRFSGLQFPNYSSELNVNALELDDSALYLCASSSPDRTDAFFGQGTRLTVV.

As for this clonotype: One end of the junction varies from germline; a read error may be responsible. The chain recombines TRBV11-2 with TRBJ2-1; 8 positions match TRBD2. Germline V gene sequence: CDR1 SGHAT, CDR2 FQNNGV. CDR3 size: 16 residues. CDR3 nucleotide sequence: TGTGCCAACAGCTTCGTTATCGGACTAGCCATGGGTGAGCAGTTCTTC. As protein: CANSFVIGLAMGEQFF.

V is TRBV24-1 and J is TRBJ2-2; possibly TRBD1 for D (5 bases). V was shortened by 4 bases and J by 1 base, with 15 bases between the two germline ends. The germline V gene has CDR1 KGHDR and CDR2 SFDVKD. The CDR3 loop spans 17 amino acids. CDR3 sequence: CATSDQVRGLNTGELFF. CDR3 coding DNA: TGTGCCACCAGTGACCAAGTAAGGGGCTTGAACACCGGGGAGCTGTTTTTT.

This chain links TRBV4-1 with TRBJ1-5; D remains unclear. CDR1 and CDR2 from the germline V gene are MGHRA and YSYEKL. Trimming stripped 3 bases from V and 7 bases from J, with 22 bases between. This CDR3 is 17 amino acids long. CDR3 bases: TGCGCCAGCAGCCAGGTACTTCTACAGAGGGCTAGGCAGCCCCAGCATTTT. Its protein product is CASSQVLLQRARQPQHF.

The table lists this clonotype with a few counts. The V and J genes are TRBV2 and TRBJ2-3, with 7 bases identical to TRBD1. Per germline, CDR1 SNHLY and CDR2 FYNNEI. CDR3 size: 15 residues. V lost 5 bases to trimming and J lost 0 bases; unmatched junction nucleotides: 5. Here the CDR3 reads CASSQDRASTDTQYF. The DNA of the CDR3 is TGTGCCAGCAGTCAAGACAGGGCTAGCACAGATACGCAGTATTTT.

The chain uses TRBV10-2 and TRBJ2-1, with TRBD2 as a possible D gene (6 bases). In germline, CDR1 is WSHSY, CDR2 SAAADI. The germline V and J ends were trimmed by 8 bases and 6 bases, with 20 bases remaining between them. The CDR3 length is 15 residues. The chain's CDR3 is CASSIEGGGLNEQFF. Written as DNA, the CDR3 is TGCGCCAGCTCTATAGAGGGAGGAGGTCTCAATGAGCAGTTCTTC.

Points on this clonotype: This CDR3 fails to terminate in the conserved phenylalanine or tryptophan, so it likely reflects a read error. The chain has TRBV6-1 and TRBJ1-1; D perhaps matches TRBD1 (6 bases). This CDR3 is 14 amino acids long. V was clipped by 4 bases and J by 11 bases, with 20 bases between them. Germline-derived CDR1 and CDR2 are MNHNS and SASEGT. CDR3 in amino acids: CASSALLVQGWAFS. Here the CDR3 DNA reads TGTGCCAGCAGTGCACTCCTGGTACAGGGATGGGCTTTCTCT.

Notes on this clonotype: Because it lacks the conserved phenylalanine or tryptophan at the end, this CDR3 is likely a read error. The chain uses TRBV30 and TRBJ2-3; tentatively, D is TRBD1 (6 bases). This CDR3 has 14 amino acids. Germline CDR1 GTSNPN, CDR2 SVGIG (reference sequence). The CDR3 DNA reads as TGTGCCGGGGGCCAAGGCGGAAACACAGATATGCAGTATTAT. Its translation is CAGGQGGNTDMQYY.

This clonotype was detected only a few times. The chain uses TRBV20-1 and TRBJ2-1; D is uncertain. Germline-derived CDR1 and CDR2 are DFQATT and SNEGSKA (reference sequence). V gave up 4 bases and J gave up 7 bases, with 14 bases separating them. The CDR3 is 13 amino acids. The CDR3 loop is CSAIGPWVNEQFF. The CDR3 DNA sequence: TGCAGTGCTATAGGCCCCTGGGTGAATGAGCAGTTCTTC.

As to this clonotype: The junction shows a germline mismatch at one end, possibly a read error. The V call is TRBV10-3, the J call TRBJ2-1; D is undetermined. Germline V gene sequence: CDR1 ENHRY, CDR2 SYGVKD. The CDR3 sequence is 13 residues long. The CDR3 loop is CGITAVEVGEQFF. CDR3 coding DNA: TGTGGCATCACGGCCGTGGAAGTCGGTGAGCAGTTCTTC.

V is TRBV2 and J is TRBJ2-1; 8 bases line up with TRBD2. This CDR3 is built from 12 residues. CDR1 and CDR2 from the germline V gene are SNHLY and FYNNEI. The V gene end was trimmed by 7 bases and the J gene end by 14 bases; junction bases not matched to a gene: 10. This CDR3 is CASTTSVLVKFF. In DNA, the CDR3 is TGTGCCAGCACGACTAGCGTCTTGGTTAAGTTCTTC.

This clonotype has just one count. This chain links TRBV12-3 or TRBV12-4 with TRBJ2-7, with 12 bases matching TRBD2. The CDR3 runs to 13 residues. V lost 8 bases, J lost 5 bases, and 4 bases stayed unmatched. CDR3 loop: CASDGLAGHEQYF. In nucleotides, the CDR3 is TGTGCCAGCGATGGACTAGCGGGACACGAGCAGTACTTC.

The chain carries TRBV4-1 and TRBJ2-2; TRBD1 aligns across 7 bases. The germline CDR1 and CDR2 sequences are MGHRA and YSYEKL. The CDR3 runs 15 residues. V trimming: 6 bases; J trimming: 6 bases; junction bases outside the gene matches: 10. CDR3: CASSMRQGEAGELFF. CDR3 sequence (DNA): TGCGCCAGCAGTATGAGACAGGGAGAAGCCGGGGAGCTGTTTTTT.

This clonotype was seen only a few times. A junction boundary mismatches the germline segment, possibly from a read error. The V and J genes are TRBV4-1 and TRBJ2-2; no firm D call. CDR3 length: 15 residues. Germline V lookup: CDR1 MGHRA, CDR2 YSYEKL. Here the CDR3 reads CVSSQEVANTGELFF. The CDR3 bases are TGCGTCAGCAGCCAAGAGGTTGCTAACACCGGGGAGCTGTTTTTT.

Details on this clonotype: One end of the junction does not line up with germline, which may come from a read error. V and J are TRBV6-6 and TRBJ1-5; D is uncertain. The CDR3 runs to 16 residues. Germline V CDR1 and CDR2: MNHNY, SVGAGI (reference sequence). CDR3 in DNA: TGTGCCAGCTGTCACCGAGTAGAGTATAGCAATCAGCCCCGGCATTTT. Encoded protein: CASCHRVEYSNQPRHF.

This clonotype was found a few times. One base away lies a much larger clone, so this may be a sequencing read error. This chain links TRBV4-1 with TRBJ2-2; D may match TRBD1 or TRBD2 (5 bases each). This CDR3 contains 18 residues. Germline CDR1 and CDR2: MGHRA and YSYEKL. The CDR3 region has the DNA TGCGCCAGCAGCCAAGATCCCCTTCGGGGAGCGGACACCGGGAAGCTGTTTTTT. The encoded protein is CASSQDPLRGADTGKLFF.

The chain combines TRBV11-2 with TRBJ2-7; D is perhaps TRBD2 (5 bases). Per germline, CDR1 SGHAT and CDR2 FQNNGV. The CDR3 has 15 amino acids. This chain's CDR3 is CTSSLGRGLTYEQYF. In DNA form, the CDR3 reads TGTACGAGCAGCTTAGGCAGAGGGCTTACCTACGAGCAGTACTTC.

A note on this clonotype: One junction end disagrees with the germline gene, perhaps due to a read error. The V gene is TRBV10-3, the J gene TRBJ2-1; maybe TRBD2 (7 bases). The CDR3 loop spans 20 amino acids. Germline-derived CDR1 and CDR2 are ENHRY and SYGVKD. This chain's CDR3 is CVISESPRRGAGTSYNEQFF. The CDR3 DNA follows: TGTGTCATCAGTGAGTCGCCCAGACGGGGGGCTGGGACCTCCTACAATGAGCAGTTCTTC.

On this clonotype itself: A read error may explain this, as a much larger clone is one base away. J is TRBJ1-1 and V is TRBV28, with TRBD1 as a possible D gene (5 bases). CDR1 is MDHEN, CDR2 SYDVKM, per germline. CDR3 length: 13 residues. Trimming pared 7 bases from V and 1 base from J, leaving 10 bases between. The CDR3 DNA reads TGTGCCAGCATGCCCGGGGGGAACACTGAAGCTTTCTTT. Protein sequence: CASMPGGNTEAFF.

Notes on this clonotype: Its ends do not fully match the called genes, so a read error is possible. The rearrangement links TRBV10-1 to TRBJ1-2; a possible D gene is TRBD1 (5 bases). CDR1 is WNHNN, CDR2 SYGVQD, per germline (reference sequence). The CDR3 has 13 amino acids. The CDR3 sequence: CASSVSRDYGYTF. CDR3 sequence (DNA): TGCGCCAGCAGTGTGTCAAGGGACTATGGTTACACCTTC.

About this clonotype itself: In this CDR3 the conserved last residue, phenylalanine or tryptophan, is missing, so a read error is likely. V gene TRBV6-5 combines with J gene TRBJ1-1; D is ambiguous. The CDR3 is 14 residues long. From germline, CDR1 is MNHEY and CDR2 SVGAGI. The DNA of the CDR3 is TGTACCAGCAGACCATCTGGGAAGAACACTGAAGCTTTCCTT. Translated, it gives CTSRPSGKNTEAFL.

This chain connects TRBV7-9 to TRBJ2-7; D unclear. CDR3 length: 13 residues. The germline gives CDR1 SEHNR, CDR2 FQNEAQ (reference sequence). Trimming left V 5 bases short and J 9 bases short, with 17 bases between. CDR3 sequence (DNA): TGTGCCAGCAGCATGGGAACTAACTCAGGGCAGTACTTC. Protein sequence: CASSMGTNSGQYF.

The rearrangement links TRBV12-3 or TRBV12-4 to TRBJ2-7; the match to TRBD2 covers 7 bases. Unmatched junction bases numbered 17, after V lost 5 bases and J lost 10 bases. The CDR3 has 15 amino acids. The CDR3 DNA reads TGTGCCAGCAGTATCCTCGGGAGGCCCTTGGAAGAACAGTACTTC. Protein: CASSILGRPLEEQYF.

Regarding this clonotype: Since the CDR3 does not end with the conserved phenylalanine or tryptophan, this likely comes from a read error. Because the CDR3's place on the DNA is in doubt, the DNA is left out and the CDR3 is given as listed by TCRdb. The chain employs TRBV11-3 and TRBJ2-1; the D segment call TRBD2 is taken from the table without a DNA check. In germline, CDR1 is SGHNT, CDR2 YENEEA. The CDR3 is made up of 15 amino acids, end residues included. The CDR3 loop reads CACSLEVGVASERFL.

This clonotype has a single count. The chain couples TRBV6-5 to TRBJ1-1; 7 nucleotides match TRBD1. CDR1 and CDR2 (germline): MNHEY, SVGAGI. With 10 bases clipped from V and 0 bases from J, the junction kept 11 bases outside the gene matches. CDR3 length: 15 amino acids. CDR3 protein: CAIRDTGTVNTEAFF. The CDR3 nucleotides read TGTGCCATCAGAGACACTGGGACAGTGAACACTGAAGCTTTCTTT.

Note on this clonotype: Germline and junction disagree at one end, which may indicate a read error. Here the CDR3 reads CASSFDPRRTGGYNEQLF. As DNA, the CDR3 is TGTGCCAGCAGCTTTGACCCTAGGAGGACCGGGGGTTACAATGAACAGTTATTC. V is TRBV11-2 and J is TRBJ2-1, with a tentative D call TRBD2 (6 bases). Germline V gives CDR1 SGHAT, CDR2 FQNNGV. The CDR3 is 18 amino acids. The whole variable domain, filled in from reference TRBV11-2 and TRBJ2-1, reads EAGVAQSPRYKIIEKRQSVAFWCNPISGHATLYWYQQILGQGPKLLIQFQNNGVVDDSQLPKDRFSAERLKGVDSTLKIQPAKLEDSAVYLCASSFDPRRTGGYNEQLFGPGTRLTVL.

This clonotype was seen many times. This chain joins TRBV5-1 and TRBJ2-1; D is tentatively TRBD1 or TRBD2 (6 bases each). Looked up from germline, CDR1 is SGHRS and CDR2 is YFSETQ. V was shortened by 0 bases and J by 10 bases, with 20 bases between the two germline ends. The CDR3 length is 16 residues. The CDR3 reads CASSLGTVPLRGEQFF. DNA for the CDR3: TGCGCCAGCAGCTTGGGGACAGTCCCCCTCCGGGGGGAGCAGTTCTTC.